One and the same sample provided the 12 T cell receptor beta chains below, sequenced in a study of blood T cell repertoires in COVID-19. Here immunoSEQ multiplex PCR was the method, and the copy in TCRdb shows in-frame clones only, minus some. The data contain about 300,000 clones, 85% to 90% of them singletons. The sequencing input was PBMCs or T cells enriched from blood (not recorded which). The receptors derive from a woman aged 45-65 years who had been exposed to COVID-19.

The rearrangement links TRBV4-1 to TRBJ1-2; 8 nucleotides align to TRBD1. The CDR3 sequence is 15 residues long. CDR1 is MGHRA and CDR2 is YSYEKL in the germline V gene. V shed 0 bases and J 7 bases; nucleotides not matched to a gene: 7. The CDR3 protein is CASSQDWAGGIGYTF. The CDR3 DNA is TGCGCCAGCAGCCAAGATTGGGCAGGGGGCATTGGCTACACCTTC.

This clone was counted a single time. The V call is TRBV28, the J call TRBJ2-2; tentative D call: TRBD1 (5 bases). Germline CDR1 reads MDHEN; CDR2 reads SYDVKM. There are 14 residues in the CDR3. V lost 10 bases, J lost 0 bases, and 12 bases lay in between. As DNA, the CDR3 is TGTGCCACCTTCGACAGACCGAACACCGGGGAGCTGTTTTTT. As protein: CATFDRPNTGELFF.

This chain connects TRBV27 to TRBJ1-5; D possibly corresponds to TRBD1 (5 bases). The V gene's germline CDR1 is MNHEY and CDR2 SMNVEV (reference sequence). The CDR3 has 13 amino acids. V lost 3 bases, J lost 4 bases, and 7 bases lay in between. CDR3: CASSLRTNQPQHF. The CDR3 DNA reads as TGTGCCAGCAGTTTGAGGACAAATCAGCCCCAGCATTTT.

The V gene is TRBV2, the J gene TRBJ2-7; D not resolved. Trimming cost V 3 bases and J 3 bases, with 9 bases left between them. Germline V lookup: CDR1 SNHLY, CDR2 FYNNEI. The CDR3 loop spans 13 amino acids. CDR3 loop: CASSEGRNYEQYF. The CDR3, as DNA: TGTGCCAGCAGTGAGGGCAGAAACTACGAGCAGTACTTC.

This clone appeared once. The rearrangement links TRBV6-1 to TRBJ2-1; TRBD2 matches 10 bases. The CDR3 runs to 18 residues. Trimming cost V 4 bases and J 2 bases; bases outside gene matches: 11. Germline loops: CDR1 MNHNS, CDR2 SASEGT. CDR3 protein: CASSAPSGGVYPYNEQFF. In DNA form, the CDR3 reads TGTGCCAGCAGTGCCCCCAGCGGGGGGGTCTACCCCTACAATGAGCAGTTCTTC.

This clone was seen once. This rearrangement joins TRBV25-1 to TRBJ2-2; the match to TRBD1 covers 10 bases. CDR1 is MGHDK, CDR2 SYGVNS, per germline. V gave up 3 bases and J gave up 2 bases; unmatched junction bases: 6. The CDR3 spans 17 residues. CDR3 region: CASSESDRGGNTGELFF. CDR3 in DNA: TGTGCCAGCAGTGAGTCGGACAGGGGGGGAAACACCGGGGAGCTGTTTTTT.

This clone came up a few times. V and J are TRBV3-1 (or the pseudogene TRBV3-2) and TRBJ2-2; 9 positions match TRBD2. The CDR3 has 16 amino acids. The V gene end was trimmed by 5 bases and the J gene end by 0 bases; junction bases not matched to a gene: 4. CDR1 is LGHDT and CDR2 is YNNKEL in the germline V gene (reference sequence). The CDR3 sequence: CASSSSGGTNTGELFF. The CDR3 DNA sequence: TGTGCCAGCAGCAGTAGCGGGGGAACGAACACCGGGGAGCTGTTTTTT.

The V call is TRBV6-1, the J call TRBJ1-2; 10 bases line up with TRBD1. Germline V gives CDR1 MNHNS, CDR2 SASEGT. The length of the CDR3 is 15 residues. V gave up 1 base and J gave up 4 bases; unmatched junction bases: 3. The CDR3 DNA reads TGTGCCAGCAGTGAAGGGGGACAGGGGATCTATGGCTACACCTTC. It encodes CASSEGGQGIYGYTF.

The chain carries TRBV10-3 and TRBJ2-1; 9 nucleotides match TRBD1. The V segment lost 3 bases and the J segment 10 bases; nucleotides outside the gene matches: 13. There are 16 residues in the CDR3. The germline V gene encodes CDR1 ENHRY and CDR2 SYGVKD. The CDR3 here is CAISDESGTGSREQFF. For the CDR3, the DNA is TGTGCCATCAGTGACGAGTCCGGGACAGGGAGTAGGGAGCAGTTCTTC.

The V call is TRBV27, the J call TRBJ1-1; D is uncertain. Per the germline V gene, CDR1 is MNHEY and CDR2 is SMNVEV (reference sequence). V lost 5 bases to trimming and J lost 0 bases, with 16 bases between them. The CDR3 is 16 residues long. DNA for the CDR3: TGTGCCAGCAGTCCCGGACGGACTCATATGAACACTGAAGCTTTCTTT. Its translation is CASSPGRTHMNTEAFF.

The chain combines TRBV19 with TRBJ1-1; no reliable D call. V lost 5 bases and J 5 bases, leaving 12 bases between the germline ends. Per the germline V gene, CDR1 is LNHDA and CDR2 is SQIVND (reference sequence). There are 13 residues in the CDR3. The CDR3 coding sequence is TGTGCCAGTAGTCCCAGTTCGAAGACTGAAGCTTTCTTT. As protein: CASSPSSKTEAFF.

This clone was seen once. V and J are TRBV29-1 and TRBJ2-5; perhaps TRBD2 as D (5 bases). This CDR3 comprises 11 residues. The germline CDR1 and CDR2 sequences are SQVTM and ANQGSEA. V lost 5 bases and J 8 bases, leaving 12 bases between the germline ends. The CDR3 spells CSVYEGSTQYF. The CDR3 DNA reads TGCAGCGTTTACGAGGGTTCCACCCAGTACTTC.